This T cell receptor beta chain was sequenced for a study of cytomegalovirus exposure and HLA in healthy donors. Turning to the study itself: The platform used for the approximately 130 validation repertoires matched that of the roughly 630 first-cohort repertoires, a later analysis reported. Overall study results and limits: TCR beta chains numbering under 200 were designated cytomegalovirus-associated. A few chains tied to CMV proved CMV antigen-specific in vitro.

The assay was immunoSEQ multiplex PCR, and TCRdb's table has in-frame clones only and misses some. The table includes approximately 60,000 clones, 92% detected once. The CDR3 extends over 16 amino acids. The V gene's germline CDR1 is MNHEY and CDR2 SVGAGI. Trimming left V 0 bases short and J 4 bases short, with 10 bases between. Details on this clone: Its target is not known.

The TCR comes from a woman aged 18-30 years in good health and CMV-seronegative. The sequenced sample was PBMCs. J is TRBJ2-6 and V is TRBV6-5; D is ambiguous. The CDR3 DNA sequence: TGTGCCAGCAGTTACTCTCCCCTCCTCGGGGCCAACGTCCTGACTTTC. It codes for CASSYSPLLGANVLTF.